This T cell receptor beta chain was sequenced for a study of blood T cell repertoires in COVID-19 (dated by TCRdb to about 2020). With regard to the full study: Collaborator samples came from the United States, Italy and Spain and covered acute and convalescent phases of COVID-19. The prospective study material was composed of cDNA or gDNA derived from T cells, B-cell-depleted T cells, or PBMCs. HLA class I and class II types, where available, came from metadata supplied by the sample provider rather than from assay-based typing. The samples were drawn from the first 160 participants of the ongoing ImmuneRACE study and from some 1,300 subjects provided by 6 global collaborators. Subjects who had been exposed to COVID-19, were actively infected with it, or had recovered from it provided the deeply sampled blood TCRbeta repertoires that made up the dataset. A de-identified subject ID, COVID-19 status, age in years and sex were almost always included in the sample metadata. The repertoires were made available in a free public database intended to serve as a resource for research on the immune response to SARS-CoV-2.

Points the paper makes about the study in general: The quantity of clinical and demographic metadata differed by source and by participant and was supplied without curation.

There are 14 amino acids in the CDR3, from cysteine to phenylalanine inclusive. The CDR3 DNA has 42 bases and is translated from base 1. The germline V gene (reference sequence) yields SGHNT for CDR1 and YYREEE for CDR2. Trimming takes 4 bases from V and 2 bases from J, and the germline ends sit 10 bases apart. Participants in the prospective study were aged roughly 18 to 100 years, lived in some 24 United States geographic areas, and enrolled through a virtual design. To assign participants to cohorts, the prospective study relied on clinical history that participants themselves reported in a screening survey and a study questionnaire. For ImmuneRACE Cohort 3, a participant was defined as recovered based on two consecutive negative NP/OP PCR tests, clearance by a healthcare professional, or resolution of symptoms. Each participant in the prospective study had whole blood, serum and a nasopharyngeal or oropharyngeal swab collected by mobile phlebotomists. Prospective study participants could optionally give additional blood draws and questionnaires over an approximately two-month period. Before DNA extraction, blood samples from the prospective study were shipped at room temperature or frozen.

TCRbeta CDR3 regions were amplified from genomic DNA by means of the immunoSEQ Assay, a bias-controlled multiplex PCR. In the paper's pipeline: Nucleated cell counts per sample were estimated from amplification of reference gene primers within the assay. Sequence reads were collapsed and filtered to measure the absolute abundance of every unique TCRbeta CDR3 rearrangement. For each sample, productive Simpson clonality was calculated as the square root of Simpson's diversity index across productive rearrangements. TCRdb retrieved this table from immuneACCESS and kept in-frame rearrangements only. Not all clones are present; in checked studies, unresolved V genes account for under half, and no reason is known for the remainder. V and J calls and clone size are those listed in that table; D and trimming were worked out from the DNA. The sample table contains around 500,000 clones; only one count was recorded for roughly nine tenths of them. The ten biggest clones cover under 9.5% of the sample.

In regard to this clone: Its antigen specificity is not known. No much larger clone is present one base from it, and per-base qualities are unavailable.

The TCR sequence derives from a woman aged 55 to 70 who had recovered from COVID-19. The chain couples TRBV5-4 to TRBJ1-3; 5 matching bases give a weak D call of TRBD1. Sequences were obtained from PBMCs or T cells enriched from blood (not recorded which). The DNA sequence follows: TGTGCCAGCAGCCGGGGGGGGACTGGAAACACCATATATTTT. Its coded protein is CASSRGGTGNTIYF.